One sample yielded the 9 T cell receptor beta chains listed below, sequenced in a study of cytotoxic CD8 clonotypes in ibrutinib-treated CLL. Sequenced by immunoSEQ multiplex PCR; TCRdb stores in-frame clones only, minus some. The sample has approximately 170,000 clones; around nine tenths are singletons. Material: PBMCs, obtained at disease progression, from a patient treated with ibrutinib. Receptors originate from a human donor with chronic lymphocytic leukemia.

This chain links TRBV7-3 with TRBJ2-1; D not certain. Trimming stripped 4 bases from V and 2 bases from J, with 6 bases between. CDR3 size: 13 residues. Germline assignment: CDR1 SGHTA and CDR2 FQGTGA. Here the CDR3 DNA reads TGTGCCAGCAGCTCGAGACCCTACAATGAGCAGTTCTTC. It is translated as CASSSRPYNEQFF.

V is TRBV5-8 and J is TRBJ2-1, with a possible D match to TRBD1 (6 bases). The CDR3 loop spans 13 amino acids. Between the trimmed V and J ends, which lost 3 bases and 7 bases, there was a span of 11 bases. Germline V lookup: CDR1 SGHTS, CDR2 YDEGEE. The CDR3 sequence: CASSWAGANEQFF. CDR3 DNA: TGTGCCAGCAGCTGGGCAGGGGCAAATGAGCAGTTCTTC.

The CDR3 bases are TGTGCCAGCAGCCACTCGCGGGATGGCTACACCTTC. It encodes CASSHSRDGYTF. The rearrangement links TRBV6-6 to TRBJ1-2; D gene unclear. There are 12 residues in the CDR3. Trimming removed 6 bases at V and 6 bases at J, with 11 bases between. The germline V gene has CDR1 MNHNY and CDR2 SVGAGI (reference sequence).

This chain links TRBV19 with TRBJ2-5; TRBD1 or TRBD2 may be the D gene (5 bases each). CDR1 LNHDA and CDR2 SQIVND come from the germline V gene (reference sequence). CDR3 length: 17 residues. The V gene lost 3 bases and the J gene lost 4 bases, with 21 bases spanning the gap. The CDR3 spells CASSIRERVTRGETQYF. The CDR3 DNA follows: TGTGCCAGTAGTATCAGGGAGAGGGTGACACGAGGAGAGACCCAGTACTTC.

This clone was counted once. The chain is built from TRBV4-2 and TRBJ1-1; D not certain. CDR1 is LGHNA, CDR2 YNFKEQ, per germline. V was cut by 0 bases and J by 0 bases, with 11 bases left in between. This CDR3 spans 16 amino acids. As DNA, the CDR3 is TGTGCCAGCAGCCAAGATGGGGTAAGGGTGAACACTGAAGCTTTCTTT. As protein: CASSQDGVRVNTEAFF.

The chain recombines TRBV30 with TRBJ1-1; 8 nucleotides line up with TRBD1. With V trimmed by 1 base and J by 1 base, 17 bases remained unmatched. The CDR3 consists of 19 residues. CDR1 GTSNPN and CDR2 SVGIG come from the germline V gene (reference sequence). The CDR3, as DNA: TGTGCCTGGAGTGCTTACAGGGGGTACCAACAGAACTCGAACACTGAAGCTTTCTTT. Encoded protein: CAWSAYRGYQQNSNTEAFF.

This clone was seen only once. The chain combines TRBV28 with TRBJ2-7, with 10 bases matching TRBD1. Germline V gene data show CDR1 as MDHEN and CDR2 as SYDVKM. With V trimmed by 2 bases and J by 4 bases, 8 bases remained unmatched. CDR3 length equals 16 residues. The CDR3, as DNA: TGTGCCAGCAGTTTAGGAACCGGGACAGGGGAGTACGAGCAGTACTTC. As protein: CASSLGTGTGEYEQYF.

Ten or more counts support this clone. The chain combines TRBV19 with TRBJ1-1; 8 positions agree with TRBD1. Per the germline V gene, CDR1 is LNHDA and CDR2 is SQIVND (reference sequence). The junction had 10 bases not matched to a gene; V was cut back by 6 bases and J by 1 base. This CDR3 is built from 16 residues. CDR3 bases: TGTGCCAGTAGCCCCACCAGGGGGCTGGGGAACACTGAAGCTTTCTTT. Protein: CASSPTRGLGNTEAFF.

This clone was observed a few times. This chain uses TRBV7-2 with TRBJ2-1; no clear D gene. The CDR3 is made up of 14 amino acids. V gave up 1 base and J gave up 9 bases, with 13 bases separating them. CDR1 and CDR2 from the germline V gene are SGHTA and FQGNSA. CDR3 amino acids: CASSLGRFSPEQFF. In DNA form, the CDR3 reads TGTGCCAGCAGCTTAGGGCGATTCAGCCCTGAGCAGTTCTTC.